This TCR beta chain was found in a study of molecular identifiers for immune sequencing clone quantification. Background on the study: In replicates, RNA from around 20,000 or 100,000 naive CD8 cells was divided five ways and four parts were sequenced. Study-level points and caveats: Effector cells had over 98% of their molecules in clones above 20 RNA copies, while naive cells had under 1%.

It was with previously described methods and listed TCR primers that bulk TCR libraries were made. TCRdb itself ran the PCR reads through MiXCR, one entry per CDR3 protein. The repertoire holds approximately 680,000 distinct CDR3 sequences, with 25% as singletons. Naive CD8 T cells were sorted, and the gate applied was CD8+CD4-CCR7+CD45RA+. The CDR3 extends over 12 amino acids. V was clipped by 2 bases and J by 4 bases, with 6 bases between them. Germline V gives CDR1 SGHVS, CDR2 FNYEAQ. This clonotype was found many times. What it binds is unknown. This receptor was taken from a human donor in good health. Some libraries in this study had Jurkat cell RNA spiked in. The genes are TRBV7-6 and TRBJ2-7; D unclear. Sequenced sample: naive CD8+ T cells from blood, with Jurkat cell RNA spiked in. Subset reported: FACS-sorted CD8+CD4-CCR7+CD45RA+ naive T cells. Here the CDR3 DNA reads TGTGCCAGCAGCTTAATGGAGTACGAGCAGTACTTC. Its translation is CASSLMEYEQYF. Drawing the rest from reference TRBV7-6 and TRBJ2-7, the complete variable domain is GAGVSQSPRYKVTKRGQDVALRCDPISGHVSLYWYRQALGQGPEFLTYFNYEAQQDKSGLPNDRFSAERPEGSISTLTIQRTEQRDSAMYRCASSLMEYEQYFGPGTRLTVT.